The 18 T cell receptor beta chains below were found in one sample sequenced in a study of T cells in Graves' hyperthyroidism and ophthalmopathy. The source material, RNA transcripts, was used to amplify TCR beta CDR3 regions. RT-PCR in the first round (using the HTBI primer set) targeted the TCR CDR3. MiXCR was run by TCRdb on the multiplex PCR reads, yielding one entry per CDR3 protein. The sample holds roughly 240,000 distinct CDR3 sequences; around 26% are singletons and the top ten take 35% to 40%. Sequenced: blood. These receptors were obtained from a woman between 40 and 55 years old with Graves' ophthalmopathy.

The CDR3 bases are TGTGCCTGGAGTGTAGCGGGAGGGCACACCGGGGAGCTGTTTTTT. This translates into CAWSVAGGHTGELFF. This chain connects TRBV30 to TRBJ2-2, with 10 bases fitting TRBD2. The ends lost 0 bases at V and 3 bases at J; junction bases unmatched: 1. Germline V lookup: CDR1 GTSNPN, CDR2 SVGIG (reference sequence). The length of the CDR3 is 15 residues.

This clonotype was counted at least ten times. The CDR3 loop reads CATSDSQGSRYEQYF. The CDR3 DNA reads TGTGCCACCAGTGATTCTCAGGGGTCGAGATACGAGCAGTACTTC. The chain is built from TRBV24-1 and TRBJ2-7, with a possible D match to TRBD1 (6 bases). The CDR3 runs 15 residues. V was pared by 2 bases and J by 4 bases, with 14 bases between. The germline gives CDR1 KGHDR, CDR2 SFDVKD.

Ten or more counts support this clonotype. The CDR3 DNA reads TGCGCCAGCAGCCAAGGTTCCGGGGACCATAGCAATCAGCCCCAGCATTTT. It yields the protein CASSQGSGDHSNQPQHF. The chain employs TRBV4-1 and TRBJ1-5, with TRBD1 as a possible D gene (5 bases). Trimming took 1 base from V and 0 from J, leaving 13 bases between them. The CDR3 runs to 17 residues. In germline, CDR1 is MGHRA, CDR2 YSYEKL.

This clonotype has a count of ten or more. The chain recombines TRBV5-1 with TRBJ2-7; possibly TRBD2 for D (6 bases). Trimming pared 5 bases from V and 4 bases from J, leaving 16 bases between. This CDR3 region has 14 residues. Germline V gene lookup returns CDR1 SGHRS and CDR2 YFSETQ. The CDR3 DNA follows: TGCGCCAGCAGTGGAGGGGCGGCTGATTACGAGCAGTACTTC. It yields the protein CASSGGAADYEQYF.

This clonotype appeared many times. The chain couples TRBV7-2 to TRBJ2-7, with TRBD1 identical over 7 bases. This CDR3 is 12 amino acids long. CDR1 is SGHTA, CDR2 FQGNSA, per germline. V was pared by 5 bases and J by 5 bases, with 3 bases of the junction left unmatched. CDR3 DNA: TGTGCCAGCAGCCTCAGGGGGAACGAGCAGTACTTC. This gives the protein CASSLRGNEQYF. Together with reference TRBV7-2 and TRBJ2-7, the CDR3 gives the full variable domain: GAGVSQSPSNKVTEKGKDVELRCDPISGHTALYWYRQSLGQGLEFLIYFQGNSAPDKSGLPSDRFSAERTGGSVSTLTIQRTQQEDSAVYLCASSLRGNEQYFGPGTRLTVT.

This clonotype was detected many times. This rearrangement joins TRBV5-4 to TRBJ2-5; D may be TRBD2 (5 bases). V lost 2 bases, J lost 4 bases, and 12 bases lay in between. This CDR3 spans 14 amino acids. The germline V gene has CDR1 SGHNT and CDR2 YYREEE (reference sequence). CDR3 in DNA: TGTGCCAGCAGCTTCGGACCGGCGGGAGAGACCCAGTACTTC. Translation gives CASSFGPAGETQYF.

A note on this clonotype: A read error may account for a junction end that differs from germline. The chain carries TRBV2 and TRBJ1-5; D not resolved. Germline CDR1 and CDR2: SNHLY and FYNNEI. This CDR3 comprises 13 residues. As DNA, the CDR3 is TGTGCCAGCAGCGAAGGGCACATTCAGCCCCAGCATTTT. Encoded protein: CASSEGHIQPQHF. The full variable domain, its missing parts supplied by reference TRBV2 and TRBJ1-5, is EPEVTQTPSHQVTQMGQEVILRCVPISNHLYFYWYRQILGQKVEFLVSFYNNEISEKSEIFDDQFSVERPDGSNFTLKIRSTKLEDSAMYFCASSEGHIQPQHFGDGTRLSIL.

At least ten counts were recorded for this clonotype. The rearrangement joins TRBV6-5 to TRBJ1-2, with D unresolved. V shed 2 bases and J shed 7 bases, with 8 bases lying between them. Germline-derived CDR1 and CDR2 are MNHEY and SVGAGI. The CDR3 is 12 amino acids. The CDR3 DNA is TGTGCCAGCAGTTACCGCCCGGTTGGCTACACCTTC. Its protein is CASSYRPVGYTF.

The sample holds many counts of this clonotype. This chain joins TRBV12-3 or TRBV12-4 and TRBJ2-2; weak D call: TRBD2 (6 bases). The CDR3 has 17 residues. V was clipped by 5 bases and J by 3 bases, with 19 bases between them. The CDR3 bases are TGTGCCAGCAGTGGAGGGCGGAGGCGTCGTGACACCGGGGAGCTGTTTTTT. It encodes CASSGGRRRRDTGELFF.

This clonotype was seen ten or more times. The chain uses TRBV5-1 and TRBJ2-7, with D perhaps TRBD1 (6 bases). With 0 bases removed from V and 5 bases from J, the gap between germline ends came to 15 bases. Germline CDR1 SGHRS, CDR2 YFSETQ. The CDR3 is 15 residues long. DNA of the CDR3: TGCGCCAGCAGCTTGGCCGGGACACCATACAACGAGCAGTACTTC. It encodes CASSLAGTPYNEQYF.

V and J are TRBV7-8 and TRBJ2-7; TRBD2 aligns across 8 bases. The CDR3 is made up of 15 amino acids. J gave up 0 bases and V 4 bases, and 5 bases lay outside the gene matches. Germline V CDR1 and CDR2: SGHVS, FQNEAQ. The chain's CDR3 is CASSSSGPSSYEQYF. The CDR3 DNA follows: TGTGCCAGCAGCTCTAGCGGGCCTAGCTCCTACGAGCAGTACTTC.

This clonotype appeared many times. This chain connects TRBV28 to TRBJ1-5; TRBD1 matches 9 bases. The V gene's germline CDR1 is MDHEN and CDR2 SYDVKM. The CDR3 is made up of 15 amino acids. V was clipped by 2 bases and J by 7 bases; unmatched bases: 6. The CDR3 sequence: CASSLGQGFRQPQHF. DNA of the CDR3: TGTGCCAGCAGTTTAGGACAGGGGTTTCGACAGCCCCAGCATTTT.

This clonotype turned up a few times. The genes are TRBV11-1 and TRBJ2-5, with D unresolved. The CDR3 is made up of 13 amino acids. Trimming took 5 bases from V and 4 from J, leaving 11 bases between them. CDR1 and CDR2 from the germline V gene are SGHAT and FQDESV (reference sequence). CDR3 in DNA: TGTGCCAGCAGCCTCCGCTGGGCAGAGACCCAGTACTTC. Amino acid sequence: CASSLRWAETQYF.

This clonotype showed up many times. The chain has TRBV4-1 and TRBJ2-7, with a tentative D call TRBD2 (6 bases). Germline assignment: CDR1 MGHRA and CDR2 YSYEKL. V lost 3 bases to trimming and J lost 1 base, with 13 bases between them. The CDR3 is 15 residues long. The CDR3 loop is CASSQDYGHSYEQYF. DNA of the CDR3: TGCGCCAGCAGCCAGGACTACGGGCATTCCTACGAGCAGTACTTC.

The chain carries TRBV24-1 and TRBJ2-5; TRBD2 matches at 10 bases. Trimming removed 3 bases from V and 13 bases from J; junction bases left unmatched: 13. Germline CDR1 reads KGHDR; CDR2 reads SFDVKD. The CDR3 contains 15 residues. CDR3 bases: TGTGCCACCAGTGATGAGAGGGCTAGCGGGAGACGCCGGTACTTC. Translated, it gives CATSDERASGRRRYF.

The rearrangement joins TRBV7-2 to TRBJ1-1; D uncertain. Germline V CDR1 and CDR2: SGHTA, FQGNSA. CDR3 length equals 11 residues. Deletions cut 6 bases from V and 4 bases from J, with 6 bases between. The chain's CDR3 is CASRAVTEAFF. CDR3 nucleotides: TGTGCCAGCAGGGCCGTCACTGAAGCTTTCTTT.

This clonotype was observed many times. This CDR3 reads CASSQGGAASYEQYF. CDR3 DNA: TGTGCCAGCAGCCAAGGAGGGGCAGCCTCCTACGAGCAGTACTTC. V usage is TRBV3-1 and J usage is TRBJ2-7, with D perhaps given as TRBD1 or TRBD2 (5 bases each). Per the germline V gene, CDR1 is LGHDT and CDR2 is YNNKEL (reference sequence). Trimming stripped 1 base from V and 0 bases from J, with 10 bases between. The CDR3 has 15 amino acids.

The chain combines TRBV12-3 or TRBV12-4 with TRBJ1-1; D uncertain. The CDR3 spans 14 residues. Trimming removed 5 bases at V and 7 bases at J, with 17 bases between. CDR3 amino acids: CASSLTGRQDEAFF. The CDR3 coding sequence is TGTGCCAGCAGTCTAACCGGGCGGCAGGATGAAGCTTTCTTT.